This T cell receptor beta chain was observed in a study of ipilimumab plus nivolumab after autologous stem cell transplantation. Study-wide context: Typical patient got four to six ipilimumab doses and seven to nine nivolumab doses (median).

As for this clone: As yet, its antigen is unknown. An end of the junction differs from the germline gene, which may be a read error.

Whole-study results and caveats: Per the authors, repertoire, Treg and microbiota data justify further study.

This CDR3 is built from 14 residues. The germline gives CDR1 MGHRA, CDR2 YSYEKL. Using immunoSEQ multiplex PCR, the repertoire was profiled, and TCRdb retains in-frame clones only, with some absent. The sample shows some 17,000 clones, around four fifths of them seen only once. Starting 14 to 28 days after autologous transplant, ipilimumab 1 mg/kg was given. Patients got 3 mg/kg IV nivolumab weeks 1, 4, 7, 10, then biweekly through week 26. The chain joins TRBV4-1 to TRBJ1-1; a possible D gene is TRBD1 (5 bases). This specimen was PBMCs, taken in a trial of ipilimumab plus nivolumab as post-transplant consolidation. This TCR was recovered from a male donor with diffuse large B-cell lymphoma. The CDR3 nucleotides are TGCGCCAGCAGCATTACCGGGACGCCGACTCGATGGGGCTTT. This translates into CASSITGTPTRWGF.